This passage covers 17 T cell receptor beta chains from one sample sequenced in a study of CD8 T cells in Susac syndrome. Roughly 0.45 to 1 ug RNA was reverse transcribed with random hexamers. TCRdb reanalysed the immunoSEQ multiplex PCR reads using MiXCR and keeps one entry per CDR3 protein. The table includes 80,000 or so distinct CDR3 sequences, approximately 96% detected once. The sample comprised CD8+ T cells from PBMCs. These receptors were obtained from a human donor with Susac syndrome.

CDR3 sequence: CATSPPGVDNEQFF. The DNA of the CDR3 is TGTGCCACCAGTCCGCCAGGGGTGGACAATGAGCAGTTCTTC. V usage is TRBV24-1 and J usage is TRBJ2-1; D might be TRBD1 (6 bases). CDR1 and CDR2 from the germline V gene are KGHDR and SFDVKD. CDR3 length: 14 amino acids. Trimming took 6 bases from V and 5 from J, leaving 13 bases between them.

J is TRBJ1-5 and V is TRBV15, with D uncertain. Germline-derived CDR1 and CDR2 are LNHNV and YYDKDF (reference sequence). V lost 3 bases and J lost 3, with 9 bases in between. The CDR3 runs to 14 residues. In DNA, the CDR3 is TGTGCCACCAGCAGGTACGGGGACAATCAGCCCCAGCATTTT. Its translation: CATSRYGDNQPQHF.

A single count supports this clonotype. This rearrangement joins TRBV25-1 to TRBJ2-5, with D tentatively TRBD1 (5 bases). Germline assignment: CDR1 MGHDK and CDR2 SYGVNS. The CDR3 runs to 16 residues. Trimming removed 2 bases from V and 4 bases from J, with 17 bases in between. In DNA form, the CDR3 reads TGTGCCAGCAGTGAAGCGGCAGGCACGACAGTAGAGACCCAGTACTTC. This translates into CASSEAAGTTVETQYF.

This clonotype was seen a single time. This rearrangement joins TRBV20-1 to TRBJ1-2; D not resolved. Looked up from germline, CDR1 is DFQATT and CDR2 is SNEGSKA (reference sequence). This CDR3 spans 11 amino acids. V was trimmed by 1 base and J by 4 bases, leaving 4 bases between them. The CDR3 here is CSARAGYGYTF. The DNA for the CDR3 is TGCAGTGCTAGAGCCGGCTATGGCTACACCTTC.

The chain employs TRBV6-5 and TRBJ2-5; 7 bases are shared with TRBD1. CDR1 and CDR2 (germline): MNHEY, SVGAGI. The length of the CDR3 is 14 residues. Trimming cost V 5 bases and J 3 bases; bases outside gene matches: 6. This chain's CDR3 is CASSPRDSEETQYF. In DNA, the CDR3 is TGTGCCAGCAGTCCCCGGGACAGCGAAGAGACCCAGTACTTC.

The chain couples TRBV12-5 to TRBJ2-1; perhaps TRBD2 as D (6 bases). This CDR3 is built from 12 residues. The V and J ends lost 4 bases and 9 bases respectively, with 10 bases between them. The germline CDR1 and CDR2 sequences are LGHNT and FRNRAP. Written as DNA, the CDR3 is TGTGCTAGTGGTTCGGGACTTACTGAGCAGTTCTTC. This encodes CASGSGLTEQFF.

CDR3 DNA sequence: TGTGCCAGCAGTTCCGACCAAAAGAGCTCCTACAATGAGCAGTTCTTC. As protein: CASSSDQKSSYNEQFF. The chain is built from TRBV6-5 and TRBJ2-1; no reliable D call. Deletions cut 4 bases from V and 0 bases from J, with 13 bases between. The CDR3 spans 16 residues. CDR1 and CDR2 from the germline V gene are MNHEY and SVGAGI.

V gene TRBV2 combines with J gene TRBJ1-2; D is undetermined. V shed 3 bases and J shed 1 base, with 9 bases lying between them. Germline CDR1 is SNHLY and CDR2 is FYNNEI. The CDR3 covers 14 residues. The CDR3 spells CASSDGVFNYGYTF. The CDR3 DNA sequence: TGTGCCAGCAGTGATGGGGTTTTTAACTATGGCTACACCTTC.

The V call is TRBV29-1, the J call TRBJ1-3, with D possibly TRBD1 on 6 matching bases. There are 14 residues in the CDR3. Trimming shortened V by 4 bases and J by 1 base, and 11 bases separated the two germline ends. Germline CDR1 reads SQVTM; CDR2 reads ANQGSEA. CDR3 in amino acids: CSVVQGGSGNTIYF. The DNA of the CDR3 is TGCAGCGTTGTTCAAGGGGGGTCTGGAAACACCATATATTTT.

This chain connects TRBV24-1 to TRBJ2-3, with 11 bases that match TRBD2. The germline V gene has CDR1 KGHDR and CDR2 SFDVKD. This CDR3 is built from 15 residues. V dropped 4 bases and J dropped 2; count of bases not matched to a gene: 1. CDR3 DNA: TGTGCCACCAGTGAGGGACTAGCGGTCACAGATACGCAGTATTTT. As protein: CATSEGLAVTDTQYF.

This chain connects TRBV15 to TRBJ1-5, with D unclear. V shed 5 bases and J shed 6 bases, with 11 bases lying between them. Germline V gene lookup returns CDR1 LNHNV and CDR2 YYDKDF (reference sequence). The CDR3 is made up of 13 amino acids. The CDR3 loop is CATSVLDGQPQHF. The CDR3 DNA reads as TGTGCCACCAGCGTACTGGACGGTCAGCCCCAGCATTTT.

The rearrangement links TRBV6-2 or TRBV6-3 to TRBJ2-3, with a possible D match to TRBD2 (5 bases). The CDR3 spans 13 residues. From germline, CDR1 is MNHEY and CDR2 SVGEGT. Trimming cost V 5 bases and J 5 bases, with 11 bases left between them. The CDR3 nucleotides are TGTGCCAGCAGTCCCGGAGGACTAGATACGCAGTATTTT. Translated, it gives CASSPGGLDTQYF.

As regards this clonotype: One end of the junction fails to match germline, which may point to a read error. This chain links TRBV20-1 with TRBJ1-5; 8 positions agree with TRBD1. Germline assignment: CDR1 DFQATT and CDR2 SNEGSKA (reference sequence). The CDR3 length is 14 residues. Written as DNA, the CDR3 is TGCGGTGCTAGGGGGACAGGAGATCATCAGCCCCAGCATTTT. It is translated as CGARGTGDHQPQHF.

The chain recombines TRBV20-1 with TRBJ1-2; D unresolved. There are 9 residues in the CDR3. V dropped 3 bases and J dropped 8 bases, with 4 bases sitting between them. CDR1 DFQATT and CDR2 SNEGSKA come from the germline V gene (reference sequence). The CDR3 nucleotides read TGCAGTGCTAGGCGGGGCTACACCTTC. It translates to CSARRGYTF.

The rearrangement joins TRBV20-1 to TRBJ2-7, with a tentative D call TRBD2 (6 bases). The CDR3 runs 12 residues. Germline V gene sequence: CDR1 DFQATT, CDR2 SNEGSKA (reference sequence). Trimming removed 1 base at V and 6 bases at J, with 10 bases between. As DNA, the CDR3 is TGCAGTGCTAGAGCAGGGACTCTCGAGCAGTACGTC. Protein product: CSARAGTLEQYV.

The chain carries TRBV13 and TRBJ2-7; D is tentatively TRBD1 or TRBD2 (5 bases each). Germline CDR1 PRHDT, CDR2 FYEKMQ (reference sequence). The V end was cut by 4 bases, the J end by 1 base, with 17 bases between. The CDR3 runs to 16 residues. CDR3 coding DNA: TGTGCCAGCAGCTCTACTCGGGACGCTAATTCCTACGAGCAGTACGTC. The encoded protein is CASSSTRDANSYEQYV.

V is TRBV12-3 or TRBV12-4 and J is TRBJ2-5, with a possible D match to TRBD2 (5 bases). V lost 6 bases, J lost 3 bases, and 17 bases lay in between. The CDR3 totals 15 residues. The DNA for the CDR3 is TGTGCCAGCAGACGTCGTGTGGGAGTTGAAGAGACCCAGTACTTC. It codes for CASRRRVGVEETQYF.